Included here is one T cell receptor beta chain sequence, with context. Its target is unknown. There were TCR beta CDR3 regions amplified from RNA transcripts. A first-round RT-PCR of the TCR CDR3 used the HTBI primer set. TCRdb re-analysed the multiplex PCR reads in MiXCR, keeping a single row per CDR3 protein. Here the sample spans around 540,000 distinct CDR3 sequences, 35% to 55% being singletons. This sample was included in a study of T cells in Graves' hyperthyroidism and ophthalmopathy. Study-level findings and limits: In blood, most of the thyroid clonotypes expanded above 0.001 were also present. Ophthalmopathy was identified by the model a median around 5.9 months ahead of onset.

Trimming took 6 bases from V and 7 from J; bases not matched to a gene: 10. The CDR3 extends over 15 amino acids. Germline loops: CDR1 LNHDA, CDR2 SQIVND (reference sequence). If no ophthalmopathy progression occurred within 18 months, Graves' hyperthyroidism was stable. The rearrangement uses TRBV19 and TRBJ2-7; 12 nucleotides align to TRBD2. This clonotype originated in a woman aged 18 to 35 with Graves' hyperthyroidism. The specimen sequenced was peripheral blood or thyroid tissue (not recorded which). The CDR3 region has the DNA TGTGCCAGTAGCGCTCTAGCGGGAGGGCCCCGGGAGCAGTACTTC. Translating it yields CASSALAGGPREQYF.